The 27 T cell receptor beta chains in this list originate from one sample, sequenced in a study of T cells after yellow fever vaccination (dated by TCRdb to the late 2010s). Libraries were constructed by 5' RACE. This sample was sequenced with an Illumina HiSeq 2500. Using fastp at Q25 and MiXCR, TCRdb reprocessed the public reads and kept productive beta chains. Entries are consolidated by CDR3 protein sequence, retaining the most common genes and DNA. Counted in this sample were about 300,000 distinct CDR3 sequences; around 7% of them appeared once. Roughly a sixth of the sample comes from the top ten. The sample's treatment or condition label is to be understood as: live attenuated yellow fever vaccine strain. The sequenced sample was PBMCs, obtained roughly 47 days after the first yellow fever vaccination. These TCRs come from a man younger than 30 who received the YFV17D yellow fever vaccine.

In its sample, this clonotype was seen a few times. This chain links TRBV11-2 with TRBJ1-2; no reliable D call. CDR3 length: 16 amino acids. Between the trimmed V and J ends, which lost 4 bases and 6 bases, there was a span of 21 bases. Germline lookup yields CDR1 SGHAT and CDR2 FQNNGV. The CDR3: CASSSLVKGRIHGYTF. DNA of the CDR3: TGTGCCAGCAGCTCGTTGGTGAAGGGCAGGATACATGGCTACACCTTC.

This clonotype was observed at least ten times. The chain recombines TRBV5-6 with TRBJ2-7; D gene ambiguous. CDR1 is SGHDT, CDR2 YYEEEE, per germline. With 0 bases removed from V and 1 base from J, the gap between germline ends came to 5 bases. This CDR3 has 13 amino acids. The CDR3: CASSLGQSYEQYF. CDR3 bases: TGTGCCAGCAGCTTGGGACAATCCTACGAGCAGTACTTC.

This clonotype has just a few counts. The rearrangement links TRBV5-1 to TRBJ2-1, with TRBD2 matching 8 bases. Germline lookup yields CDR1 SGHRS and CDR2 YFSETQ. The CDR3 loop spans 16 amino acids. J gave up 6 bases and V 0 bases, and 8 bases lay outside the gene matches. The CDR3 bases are TGCGCCAGCAGCTTGGCCGATCGCGGGGGGCGCAATGAGCAGTTCTTC. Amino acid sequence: CASSLADRGGRNEQFF.

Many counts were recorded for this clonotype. CDR3 amino acids: CASSHPGDGASTF. CDR3 DNA sequence: TGCGCCAGCAGCCACCCGGGGGACGGCGCGTCGACCTTC. This chain joins TRBV4-1 and TRBJ1-2, with D possibly matching TRBD1 (5 bases). V was clipped by 3 bases and J by 14 bases, with 19 bases between them. Germline CDR1 is MGHRA and CDR2 is YSYEKL. The length of the CDR3 is 13 residues.

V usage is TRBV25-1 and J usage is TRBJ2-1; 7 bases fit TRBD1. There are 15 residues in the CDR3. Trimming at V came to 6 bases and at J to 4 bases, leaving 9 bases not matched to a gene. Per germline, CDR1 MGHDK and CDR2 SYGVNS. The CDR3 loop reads CASRARDSTYNEQFF. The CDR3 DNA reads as TGTGCCAGCAGAGCCCGGGACAGCACGTACAATGAGCAGTTCTTC.

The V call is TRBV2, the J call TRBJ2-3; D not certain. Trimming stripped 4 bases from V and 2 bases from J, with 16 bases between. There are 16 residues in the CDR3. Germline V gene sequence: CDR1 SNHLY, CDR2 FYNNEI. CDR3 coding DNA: TGTGCCAGCAGTGTCCACTGGAGCAATCCCACAGATACGCAGTATTTT. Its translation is CASSVHWSNPTDTQYF.

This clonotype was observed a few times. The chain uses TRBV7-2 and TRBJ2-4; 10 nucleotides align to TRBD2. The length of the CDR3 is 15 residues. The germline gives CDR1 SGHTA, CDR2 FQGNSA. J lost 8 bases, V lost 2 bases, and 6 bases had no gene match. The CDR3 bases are TGTGCCAGCAGCTTACCTAGCGGGGGTTCATACATTCAGTACTTC. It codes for CASSLPSGGSYIQYF.

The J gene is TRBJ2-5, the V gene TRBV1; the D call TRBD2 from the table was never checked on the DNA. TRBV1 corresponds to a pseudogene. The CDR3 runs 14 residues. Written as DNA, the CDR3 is TGCACCTCCTCCTGGCTAGCGAACCAAGAGACCCAGTACTTC. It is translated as CTSSWLANQETQYF.

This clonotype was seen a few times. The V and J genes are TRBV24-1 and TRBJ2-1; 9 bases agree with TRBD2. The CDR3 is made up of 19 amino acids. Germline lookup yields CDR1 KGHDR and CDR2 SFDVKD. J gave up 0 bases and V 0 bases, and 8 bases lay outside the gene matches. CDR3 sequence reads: CATSDLALAGKLSYNEQFF. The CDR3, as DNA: TGTGCCACCAGTGATTTGGCCCTAGCGGGAAAACTCTCCTACAATGAGCAGTTCTTC.

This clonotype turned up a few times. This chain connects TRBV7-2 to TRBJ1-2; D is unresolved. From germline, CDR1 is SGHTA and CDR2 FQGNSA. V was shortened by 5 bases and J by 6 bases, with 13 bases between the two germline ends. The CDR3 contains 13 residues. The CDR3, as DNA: TGTGCCAGCAGCGCCCGGCGCGGCGATGGCTACACCTTC. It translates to CASSARRGDGYTF.

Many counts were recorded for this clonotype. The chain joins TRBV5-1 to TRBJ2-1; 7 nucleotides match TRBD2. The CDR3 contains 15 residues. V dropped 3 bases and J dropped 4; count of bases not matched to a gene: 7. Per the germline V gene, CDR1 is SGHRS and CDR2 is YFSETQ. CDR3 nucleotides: TGCGCCAGCAGCTCCACAGCGGGGACGTACAATGAGCAGTTCTTC. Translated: CASSSTAGTYNEQFF.

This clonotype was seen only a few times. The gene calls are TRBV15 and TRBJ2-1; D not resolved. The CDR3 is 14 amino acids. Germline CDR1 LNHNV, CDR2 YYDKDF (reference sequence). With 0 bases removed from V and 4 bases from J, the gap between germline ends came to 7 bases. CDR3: CATSRDPTYNEQFF. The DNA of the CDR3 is TGTGCCACCAGCAGAGATCCCACATACAATGAGCAGTTCTTC.

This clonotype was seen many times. The CDR3 DNA follows: TGTGCCAGCAGTTTCTTCTTCCCTAGCGGGGTGAATGAGACCCAGTACTTC. Amino acid sequence: CASSFFFPSGVNETQYF. The chain has TRBV27 and TRBJ2-5; 9 bases map to TRBD2. The J segment lost 5 bases and the V segment lost 3 bases, leaving 13 bases of the junction unmatched. Germline V gene lookup returns CDR1 MNHEY and CDR2 SMNVEV (reference sequence). The CDR3 is 17 residues long.

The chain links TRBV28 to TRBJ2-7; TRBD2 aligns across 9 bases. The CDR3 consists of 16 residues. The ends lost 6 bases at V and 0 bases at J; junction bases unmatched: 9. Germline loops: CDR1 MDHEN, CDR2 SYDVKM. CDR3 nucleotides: TGTGCCAGCAGACTAGCGGGCGCCGCCGGCTCCTACGAGCAGTACGTC. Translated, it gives CASRLAGAAGSYEQYV.

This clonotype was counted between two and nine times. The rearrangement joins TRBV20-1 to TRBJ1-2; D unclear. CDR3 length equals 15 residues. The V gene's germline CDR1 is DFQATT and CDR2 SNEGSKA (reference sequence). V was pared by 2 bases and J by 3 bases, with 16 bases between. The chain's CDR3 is CSARSRGTDDYGYTF. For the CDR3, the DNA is TGCAGTGCTAGAAGTCGGGGAACCGATGACTATGGCTACACCTTC.

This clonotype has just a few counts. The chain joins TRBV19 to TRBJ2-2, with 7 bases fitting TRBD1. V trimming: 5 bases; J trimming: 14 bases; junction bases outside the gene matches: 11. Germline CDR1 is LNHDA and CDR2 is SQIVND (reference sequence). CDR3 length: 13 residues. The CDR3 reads CASSPRPGQLLFF. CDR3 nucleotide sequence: TGTGCCAGTAGTCCAAGGCCGGGACAGCTTCTGTTTTTT.

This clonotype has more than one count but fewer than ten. The CDR3 reads CASTQSFNGANVLTF. CDR3 DNA: TGTGCCAGCACCCAGTCCTTTAATGGGGCCAACGTCCTGACTTTC. The chain couples TRBV6-1 to TRBJ2-6, with D uncertain. From germline, CDR1 is MNHNS and CDR2 SASEGT. Trimming cost V 7 bases and J 3 bases, with 13 bases left between them. This CDR3 comprises 15 residues.

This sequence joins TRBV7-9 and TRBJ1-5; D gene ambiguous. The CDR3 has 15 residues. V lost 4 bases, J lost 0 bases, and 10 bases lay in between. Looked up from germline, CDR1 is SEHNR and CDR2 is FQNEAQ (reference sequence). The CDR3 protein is CASSSADHSNQPQHF. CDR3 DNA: TGTGCCAGCAGCTCTGCAGACCATAGCAATCAGCCCCAGCATTTT.

CDR3 coding DNA: TGTGCCAGCAGCCAAGGGTCTTCGGGGACTAGCGGAGTTTACGAGCAGTACTTC. Amino acid sequence: CASSQGSSGTSGVYEQYF. The chain couples TRBV7-6 to TRBJ2-7, with 11 positions matching TRBD2. The junction had 16 bases not matched to a gene; V was cut back by 5 bases and J by 4 bases. CDR3 size: 18 residues. CDR1 is SGHVS, CDR2 FNYEAQ, per germline.

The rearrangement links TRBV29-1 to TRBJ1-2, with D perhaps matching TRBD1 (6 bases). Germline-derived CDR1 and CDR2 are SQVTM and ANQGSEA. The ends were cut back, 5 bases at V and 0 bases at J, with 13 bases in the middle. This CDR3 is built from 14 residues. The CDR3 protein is CSVQQGRTNYGYTF. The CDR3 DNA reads TGCAGCGTTCAACAGGGACGCACTAACTATGGCTACACCTTC. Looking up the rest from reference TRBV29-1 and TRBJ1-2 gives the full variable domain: SAVISQKPSRDICQRGTSLTIQCQVDSQVTMMFWYRQQPGQSLTLIATANQGSEATYESGFVIDKFPISRPNLTFSTLTVSNMSPEDSSIYLCSVQQGRTNYGYTFGSGTRLTVV.

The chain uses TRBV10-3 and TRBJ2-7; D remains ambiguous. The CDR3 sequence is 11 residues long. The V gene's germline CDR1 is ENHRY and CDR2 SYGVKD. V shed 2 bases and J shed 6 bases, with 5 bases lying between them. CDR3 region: CAISETIEQYF. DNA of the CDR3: TGTGCCATCAGTGAGACGATCGAGCAGTACTTC.

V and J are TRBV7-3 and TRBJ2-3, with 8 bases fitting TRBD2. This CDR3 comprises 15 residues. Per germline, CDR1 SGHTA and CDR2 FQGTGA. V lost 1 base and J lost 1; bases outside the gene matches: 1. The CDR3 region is CASSLNSGGTDTQYF. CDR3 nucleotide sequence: TGTGCCAGCAGCTTAAATAGCGGGGGCACAGATACGCAGTATTTT.

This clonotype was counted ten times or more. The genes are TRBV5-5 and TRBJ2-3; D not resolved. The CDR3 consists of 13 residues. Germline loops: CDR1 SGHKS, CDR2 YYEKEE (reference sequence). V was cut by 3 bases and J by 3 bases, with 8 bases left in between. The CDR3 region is CASSYRKTDTQYF. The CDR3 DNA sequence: TGTGCCAGCAGCTATCGGAAAACAGATACGCAGTATTTT.

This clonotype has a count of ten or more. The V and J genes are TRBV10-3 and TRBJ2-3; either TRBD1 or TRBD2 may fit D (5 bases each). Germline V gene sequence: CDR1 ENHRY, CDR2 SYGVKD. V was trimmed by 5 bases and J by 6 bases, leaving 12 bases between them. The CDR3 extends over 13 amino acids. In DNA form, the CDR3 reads TGTGCCATCAGTCGCCGGGACGGGGATACGCAGTATTTT. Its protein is CAISRRDGDTQYF.

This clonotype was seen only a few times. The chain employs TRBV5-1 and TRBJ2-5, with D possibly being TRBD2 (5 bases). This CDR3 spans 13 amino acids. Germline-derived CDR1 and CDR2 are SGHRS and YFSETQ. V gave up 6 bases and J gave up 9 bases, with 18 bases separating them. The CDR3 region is CASKASRMEAQYF. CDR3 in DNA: TGCGCCAGCAAGGCTAGCAGAATGGAGGCCCAGTACTTC.

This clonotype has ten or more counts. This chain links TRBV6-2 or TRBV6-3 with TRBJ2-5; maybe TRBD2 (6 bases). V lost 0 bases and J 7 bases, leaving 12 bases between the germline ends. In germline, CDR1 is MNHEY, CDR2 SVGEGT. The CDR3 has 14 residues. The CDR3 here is CASSYSGTSGTQYF. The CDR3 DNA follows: TGTGCCAGCAGTTACTCAGGGACTTCTGGGACCCAGTACTTC.

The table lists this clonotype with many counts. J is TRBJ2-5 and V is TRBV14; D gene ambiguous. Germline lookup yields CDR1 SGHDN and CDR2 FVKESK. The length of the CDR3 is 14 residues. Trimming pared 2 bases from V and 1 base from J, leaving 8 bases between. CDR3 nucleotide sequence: TGTGCCAGCAGCCAAAGCCGGGCCCAAGAGACCCAGTACTTC. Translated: CASSQSRAQETQYF. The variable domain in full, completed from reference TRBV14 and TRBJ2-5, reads EAGVTQFPSHSVIEKGQTVTLRCDPISGHDNLYWYRRVMGKEIKFLLHFVKESKQDESGMPNNRFLAERTGGTYSTLKVQPAELEDSGVYFCASSQSRAQETQYFGPGTRLLVL.